This T cell receptor (beta chain) was captured in a study of T-cell memory formation after mild COVID-19. Across the whole study: Most TCR clusters belonged to a single donor.

Trimming removed 4 bases at V and 7 bases at J, with 14 bases between. Per the germline V gene, CDR1 is MGHRA and CDR2 is YSYEKL. This CDR3 comprises 15 residues. This clonotype was seen a few times. The antigen is not known. Study-wide results and caveats: Pre-infection memory carried some responding clones, suggesting that cross-reactive memory joined. There was a balanced CD4/CD8 profile in clones contracting day 15 to 85, and later expanders leaned CD4+.

cDNA libraries for TCR alpha and TCR beta, carrying sample barcodes and UMIs, came from 5'RACE with constant-segment primers. TCRdb re-analysed the 5' RACE reads in MiXCR, keeping a single row per CDR3 protein. In the table there are about 470,000 distinct CDR3 sequences, 15% to 20% of which are singletons. The TCR originated in an adult woman who had mild COVID-19 (a few samples of this study predate the infection). Cell type and time point are not known. The V and J genes are TRBV4-1 and TRBJ1-6, with a possible D match to TRBD1 (6 bases). Sequences were obtained from PBMCs or a T cell subset sorted from them (not recorded which). As DNA, the CDR3 is TGCGCCAGCAGCCTTGGTCAGGGGTTGAATTCACCCCTCCACTTT. Residues: CASSLGQGLNSPLHF.